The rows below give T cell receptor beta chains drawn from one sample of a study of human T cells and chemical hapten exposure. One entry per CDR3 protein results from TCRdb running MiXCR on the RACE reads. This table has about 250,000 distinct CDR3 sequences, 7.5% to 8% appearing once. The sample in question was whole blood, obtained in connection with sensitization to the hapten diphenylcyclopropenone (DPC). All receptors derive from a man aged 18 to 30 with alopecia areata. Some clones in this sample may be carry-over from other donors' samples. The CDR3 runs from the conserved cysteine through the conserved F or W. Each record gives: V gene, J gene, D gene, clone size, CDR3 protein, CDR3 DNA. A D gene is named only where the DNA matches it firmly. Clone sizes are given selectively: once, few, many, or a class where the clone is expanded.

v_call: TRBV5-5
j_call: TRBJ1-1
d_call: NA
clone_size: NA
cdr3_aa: CASSLEVRSNTEAFF
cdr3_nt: TGTGCCAGCAGCTTGGAGGTCAGATCGAACACTGAAGCTTTCTTT

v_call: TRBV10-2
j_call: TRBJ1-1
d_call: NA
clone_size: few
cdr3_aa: CASRGAGNTEAFF
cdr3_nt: TGCGCCAGCAGGGGGGCAGGGAACACTGAAGCTTTCTTT

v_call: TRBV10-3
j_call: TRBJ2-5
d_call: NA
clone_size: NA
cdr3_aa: CAIRKRGQGDETQYF
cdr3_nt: TGTGCCATCAGGAAGAGGGGTCAGGGAGATGAGACCCAGTACTTC

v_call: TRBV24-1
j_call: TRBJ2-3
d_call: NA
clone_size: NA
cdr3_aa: CATSDLYTGDTQYF
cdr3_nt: TGTGCCACCAGTGATCTATACACGGGAGATACGCAGTATTTT

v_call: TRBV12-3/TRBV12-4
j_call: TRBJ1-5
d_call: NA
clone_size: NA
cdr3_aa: CASSLASTGTSNQPQHF
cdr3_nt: TGTGCCAGCAGTTTAGCGAGCACAGGGACTAGCAATCAGCCCCAGCATTTT

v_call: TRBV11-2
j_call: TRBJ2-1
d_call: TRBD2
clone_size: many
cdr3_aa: CASSPGLAGNEQFF
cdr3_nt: TGTGCCAGCAGCCCCGGACTAGCGGGCAATGAGCAGTTCTTC

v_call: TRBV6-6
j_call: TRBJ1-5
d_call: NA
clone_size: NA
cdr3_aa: CASSYSSGIGNQPQHF
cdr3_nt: TGTGCCAGCAGTTACTCCTCTGGGATCGGCAATCAGCCCCAGCATTTT

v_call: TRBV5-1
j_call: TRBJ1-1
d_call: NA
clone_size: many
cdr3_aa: CASSFGTANTEAFF
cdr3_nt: TGCGCCAGCAGCTTCGGGACGGCTAACACTGAAGCTTTCTTT

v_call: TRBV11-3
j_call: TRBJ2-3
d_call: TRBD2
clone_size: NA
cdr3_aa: CASSTGGGRRTDTQYF
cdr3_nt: TGTGCCAGCAGCACGGGGGGTGGGCGTCGCACAGATACGCAGTATTTT

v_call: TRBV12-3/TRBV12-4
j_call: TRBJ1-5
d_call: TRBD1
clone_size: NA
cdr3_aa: CATAWGTGGNQPQHF
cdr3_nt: TGTGCCACCGCTTGGGGGACAGGGGGTAATCAGCCCCAGCATTTT

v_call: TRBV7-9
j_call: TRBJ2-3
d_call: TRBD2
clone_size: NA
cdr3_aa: CASSFSVSGASTDTQYF
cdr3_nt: TGTGCCAGCAGCTTTTCGGTTAGCGGGGCGAGCACAGATACGCAGTATTTT

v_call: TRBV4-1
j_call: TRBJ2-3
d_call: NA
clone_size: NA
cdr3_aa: CASSHIGGRGQLVDTQYF
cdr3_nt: TGCGCCAGCAGCCATATTGGAGGCAGGGGACAATTGGTAGATACGCAGTATTTT

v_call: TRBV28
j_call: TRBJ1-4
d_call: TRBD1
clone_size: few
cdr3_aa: CASSSGTGIDEKLFF
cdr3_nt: TGTGCCAGCAGTTCCGGGACAGGGATCGATGAAAAACTGTTTTTT

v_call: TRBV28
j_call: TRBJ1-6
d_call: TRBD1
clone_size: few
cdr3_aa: CASTLIGQGADSPLHF
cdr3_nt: TGTGCCAGCACCTTAATCGGACAGGGTGCGGATTCACCCCTCCACTTT

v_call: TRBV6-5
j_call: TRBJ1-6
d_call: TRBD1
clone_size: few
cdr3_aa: CASSAGTGNSPLHF
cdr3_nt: TGTGCCAGCAGTGCCGGGACAGGGAATTCACCCCTCCACTTT

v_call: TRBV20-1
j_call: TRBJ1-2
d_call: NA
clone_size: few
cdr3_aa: CSARPANYGYTF
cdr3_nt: TGCAGTGCTAGGCCAGCGAACTATGGCTACACCTTC

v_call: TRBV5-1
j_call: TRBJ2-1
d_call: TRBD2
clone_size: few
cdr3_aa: CASSPRTSGGYEQFF
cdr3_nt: TGCGCCAGCAGCCCACGGACTAGCGGGGGTTATGAGCAGTTCTTC

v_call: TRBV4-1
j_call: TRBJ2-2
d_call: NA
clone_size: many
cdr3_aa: CASSHHDSRTGELFF
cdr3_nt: TGCGCCAGCAGCCACCACGACTCTCGTACCGGGGAGCTGTTTTTT

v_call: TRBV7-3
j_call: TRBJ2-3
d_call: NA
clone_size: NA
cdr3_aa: CASSLYLSAEMDTQYF
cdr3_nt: TGTGCCAGCAGCTTATATCTATCGGCAGAGATGGATACGCAGTATTTT

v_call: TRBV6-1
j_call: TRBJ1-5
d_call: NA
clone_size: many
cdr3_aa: CASSERKNQPQHF
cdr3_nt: TGTGCCAGCAGTGAACGGAAGAATCAGCCCCAGCATTTT

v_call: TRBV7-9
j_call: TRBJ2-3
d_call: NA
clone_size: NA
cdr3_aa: CASSPRDWGFTDTQYF
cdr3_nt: TGTGCCAGCAGCCCACGGGACTGGGGGTTCACAGATACGCAGTATTTT

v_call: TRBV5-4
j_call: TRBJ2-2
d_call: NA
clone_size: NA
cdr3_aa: CASSFRQGIYTGELFF
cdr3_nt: TGTGCCAGCAGCTTTCGGCAGGGCATCTACACCGGGGAGCTGTTTTTT

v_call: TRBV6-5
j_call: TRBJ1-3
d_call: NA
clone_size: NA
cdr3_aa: CASSYGRTGNTIYF
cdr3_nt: TGTGCCAGCAGTTACGGCAGAACTGGAAACACCATATATTTT

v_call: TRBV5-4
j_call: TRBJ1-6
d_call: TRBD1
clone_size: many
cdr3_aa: CASSFYGTGESPLHF
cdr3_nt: TGTGCCAGCAGCTTCTACGGGACAGGGGAATCACCCCTCCACTTT

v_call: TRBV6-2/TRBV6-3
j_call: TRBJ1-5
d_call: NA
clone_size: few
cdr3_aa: CASREQGRQPQHF
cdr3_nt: TGTGCCAGCAGGGAACAGGGTCGACAGCCCCAGCATTTT

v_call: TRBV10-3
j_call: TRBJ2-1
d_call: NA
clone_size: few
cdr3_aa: CAITTTPNEQFF
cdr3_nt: TGTGCCATCACCACGACCCCTAATGAGCAGTTCTTC

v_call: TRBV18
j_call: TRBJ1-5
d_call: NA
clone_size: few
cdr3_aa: CASSTGGDQPQHF
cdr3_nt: TGTGCCAGCTCCACCGGAGGGGATCAGCCCCAGCATTTT

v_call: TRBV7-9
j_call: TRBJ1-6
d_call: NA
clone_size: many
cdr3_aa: CASSLINSPLHF
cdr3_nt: TGTGCCAGCAGCTTAATTAATTCACCCCTCCACTTT

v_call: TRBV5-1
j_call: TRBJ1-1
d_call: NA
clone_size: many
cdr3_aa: CASSLGLLWTNTEAFF
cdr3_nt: TGCGCCAGCAGCCTAGGACTCCTATGGACGAACACTGAAGCTTTCTTT

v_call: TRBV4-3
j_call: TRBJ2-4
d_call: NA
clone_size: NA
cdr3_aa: CASSQEEGAQGNIQYF
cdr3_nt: TGCGCCAGCAGCCAAGAGGAGGGTGCCCAGGGAAACATTCAGTACTTC

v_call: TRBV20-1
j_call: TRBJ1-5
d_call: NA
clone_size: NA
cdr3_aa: CSAAGSNQPQHF
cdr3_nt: TGCAGTGCTGCGGGGAGCAATCAGCCCCAGCATTTT

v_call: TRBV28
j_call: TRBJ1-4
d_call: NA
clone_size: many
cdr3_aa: CASSQMGEKLFF
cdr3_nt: TGTGCCAGCAGCCAGATGGGTGAAAAACTGTTTTTT

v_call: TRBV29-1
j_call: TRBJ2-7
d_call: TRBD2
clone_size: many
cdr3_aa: CSVGVGGGAYEQYF
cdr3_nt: TGCAGCGTTGGTGTAGGCGGGGGGGCGTACGAGCAGTACTTC

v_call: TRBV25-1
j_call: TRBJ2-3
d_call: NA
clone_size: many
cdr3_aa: CASSEYLSQDTQYF
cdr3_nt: TGTGCCAGCAGTGAATATCTTAGTCAAGATACGCAGTATTTT

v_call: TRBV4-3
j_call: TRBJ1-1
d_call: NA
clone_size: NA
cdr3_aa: CASSHTGMAFF
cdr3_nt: TGCGCCAGCAGCCATACAGGGATGGCTTTCTTT

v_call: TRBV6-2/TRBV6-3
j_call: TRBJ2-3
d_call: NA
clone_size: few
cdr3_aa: CASSGDVGTEQYF
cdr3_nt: TGTGCCAGCAGTGGGGACGTAGGGACGGAGCAGTATTTT

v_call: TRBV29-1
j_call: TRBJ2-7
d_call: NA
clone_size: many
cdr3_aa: CSAAGRLTYEQYF
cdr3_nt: TGCAGCGCCGCTGGGCGGCTTACCTACGAGCAGTACTTC

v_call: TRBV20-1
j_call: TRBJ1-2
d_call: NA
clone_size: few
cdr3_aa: CSALVGDHYGYTF
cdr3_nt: TGCAGTGCTCTCGTCGGGGATCACTATGGCTACACCTTC

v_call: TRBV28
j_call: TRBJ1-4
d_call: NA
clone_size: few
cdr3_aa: CASSLVGFTNEKLFF
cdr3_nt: TGTGCCAGCAGTTTGGTGGGGTTTACTAATGAAAAACTGTTTTTT

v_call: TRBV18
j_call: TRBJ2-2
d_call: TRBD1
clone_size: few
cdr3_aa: CASSKGQGADGGELFF
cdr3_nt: TGTGCCAGCTCAAAAGGACAGGGGGCCGACGGCGGGGAGCTGTTTTTT

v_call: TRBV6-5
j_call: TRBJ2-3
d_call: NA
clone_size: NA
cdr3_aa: CASSYGTQITDTQYF
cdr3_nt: TGTGCCAGCAGTTACGGGACTCAAATCACAGATACGCAGTATTTT

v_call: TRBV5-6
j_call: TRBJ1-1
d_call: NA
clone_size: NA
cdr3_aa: CASSGTGSTEAFF
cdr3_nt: TGTGCCAGCAGCGGTACAGGGAGCACTGAAGCTTTCTTT

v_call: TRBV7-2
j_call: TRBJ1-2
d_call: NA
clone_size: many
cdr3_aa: CASSLVGRVYGYTF
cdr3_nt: TGTGCCAGCAGCTTGGTAGGCAGGGTCTATGGCTACACCTTC

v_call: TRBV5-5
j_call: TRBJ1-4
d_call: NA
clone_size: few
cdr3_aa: CASSFDGNNEKLFF
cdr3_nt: TGTGCCAGCAGCTTCGACGGAAATAATGAAAAACTGTTTTTT

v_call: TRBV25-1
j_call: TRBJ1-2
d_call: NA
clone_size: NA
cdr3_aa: CASSEEEGYGYTF
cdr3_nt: TGTGCCAGCAGTGAGGAGGAGGGCTATGGCTACACCTTC

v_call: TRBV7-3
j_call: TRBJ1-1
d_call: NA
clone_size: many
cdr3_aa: CASSGGLNTEAFF
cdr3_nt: TGTGCCAGCAGTGGGGGCTTGAACACTGAAGCTTTCTTT

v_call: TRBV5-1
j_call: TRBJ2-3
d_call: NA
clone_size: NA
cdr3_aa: CASSLEGDLGPDSQYF
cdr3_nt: TGCGCCAGCAGCTTGGAGGGGGATCTCGGCCCAGATTCGCAGTATTTT

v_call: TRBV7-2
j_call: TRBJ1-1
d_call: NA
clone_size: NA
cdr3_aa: CASSLRGANTNTEAFF
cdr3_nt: TGTGCCAGCAGCTTAAGGGGGGCGAACACGAACACTGAAGCTTTCTTT

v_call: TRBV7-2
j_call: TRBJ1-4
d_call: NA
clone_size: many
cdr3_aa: CASSLVQGGEKLFF
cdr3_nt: TGTGCCAGCAGCTTAGTGCAGGGTGGTGAAAAACTGTTTTTT

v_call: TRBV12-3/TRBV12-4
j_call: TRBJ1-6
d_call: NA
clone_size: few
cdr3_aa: CASSLRTRTSPLHF
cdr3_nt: TGTGCCAGCAGTTTAAGGACCCGGACTTCACCCCTCCACTTT

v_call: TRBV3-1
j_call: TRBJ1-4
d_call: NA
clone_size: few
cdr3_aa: CASSQEIGVEKLFF
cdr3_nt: TGTGCCAGCAGCCAAGAAATCGGCGTTGAAAAACTGTTTTTT

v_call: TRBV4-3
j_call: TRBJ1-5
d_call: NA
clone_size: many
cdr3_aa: CASSQDLSNQPQHF
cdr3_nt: TGCGCCAGCAGCCAAGATCTTAGCAATCAGCCCCAGCATTTT

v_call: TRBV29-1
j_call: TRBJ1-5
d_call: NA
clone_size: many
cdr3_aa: CSVTTGNHQPQHF
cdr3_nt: TGCAGCGTCACGACAGGAAACCATCAGCCCCAGCATTTT

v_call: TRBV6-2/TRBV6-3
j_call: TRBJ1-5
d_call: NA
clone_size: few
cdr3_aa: CASGGQVGQPQHF
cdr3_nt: TGTGCCAGCGGAGGGCAGGTCGGTCAGCCCCAGCATTTT

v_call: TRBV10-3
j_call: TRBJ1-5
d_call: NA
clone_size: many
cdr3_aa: CAISESAGSNQPQHF
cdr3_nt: TGTGCCATCAGTGAGTCCGCAGGGAGCAATCAGCCCCAGCATTTT

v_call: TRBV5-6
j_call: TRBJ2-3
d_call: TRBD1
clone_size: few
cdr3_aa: CASSDGQGASTDTQYF
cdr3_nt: TGTGCCAGCAGCGACGGACAGGGTGCTAGCACAGATACGCAGTATTTT

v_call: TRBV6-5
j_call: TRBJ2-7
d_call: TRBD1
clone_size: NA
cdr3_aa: CASSPAGDRGYEQYF
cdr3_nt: TGTGCCAGCAGCCCCGCGGGGGACAGGGGCTACGAGCAGTACTTC